These 9 T cell receptor beta chains came from one sample sequenced in a study of Ad26.COV2.S vaccination and SARS-CoV-2 variants. Treatment described: 15 to 20 received Ad26.COV2.S at low or high dose, single or two shots; roughly five received placebo; per-sample allocation not given. Sampling was done on day 63 after the first vaccine or placebo injection. The assay was immunoSEQ multiplex PCR, and TCRdb's table has in-frame clones only and misses some. The repertoire holds about 350,000 clones, with roughly 90% as singletons. Sequencing was performed on peripheral blood, taken in a trial of Ad26.COV2.S vaccine versus placebo. All receptors derive from a person aged 18 to 65 who received the Ad26.COV2.S COVID-19 vaccine or a placebo.

The rearrangement links TRBV9 to TRBJ1-3; D not certain. This CDR3 region has 13 residues. Germline CDR1 is SGDLS and CDR2 is YYNGEE. V dropped 0 bases and J dropped 4 bases, with 5 bases sitting between them. CDR3 nucleotide sequence: TGTGCCAGCAGCGTAGACGGAGGAAACACCATATATTTT. Protein sequence: CASSVDGGNTIYF. Variable domain in full (rest from reference TRBV9 and TRBJ1-3): DSGVTQTPKHLITATGQRVTLRCSPRSGDLSVYWYQQSLDQGLQFLIQYYNGEERAKGNILERFSAQQFPDLHSELNLSSLELGDSALYFCASSVDGGNTIYFGEGSWLTVV.

The J gene is TRBJ1-5, the V gene TRBV27; a possible D gene is TRBD1 (5 bases). V was cut by 0 bases and J by 7 bases, with 10 bases left in between. Germline loops: CDR1 MNHEY, CDR2 SMNVEV (reference sequence). This CDR3 spans 14 amino acids. The chain's CDR3 is CASSLSGTWQPQHF. Written as DNA, the CDR3 is TGTGCCAGCAGTTTATCAGGGACTTGGCAGCCCCAGCATTTT.

CDR3 in DNA: TGTGCCAGCAGCTGGGGGACAGGGGGAACAACCGGGACCCAGTACTTC. It yields the protein CASSWGTGGTTGTQYF. V usage is TRBV5-6 and J usage is TRBJ2-5; 11 nucleotides line up with TRBD1. Per the germline V gene, CDR1 is SGHDT and CDR2 is YYEEEE. The CDR3 runs 16 residues. V was clipped by 3 bases and J by 7 bases; unmatched bases: 11.

V usage is TRBV18 and J usage is TRBJ2-7; no clear D gene. This CDR3 region has 13 residues. Germline-derived CDR1 and CDR2 are KGHSH and LQKENI. V shed 0 bases and J shed 3 bases, with 6 bases lying between them. DNA of the CDR3: TGTGCCAGCTCACCACCGGTAAGCTACGAGCAGTACTTC. The encoded protein is CASSPPVSYEQYF.

The chain is built from TRBV29-1 and TRBJ2-6, with 8 bases identical to TRBD1. The ends lost 5 bases at V and 0 bases at J; junction bases unmatched: 6. CDR3 size: 16 residues. Germline V CDR1 and CDR2: SQVTM, ANQGSEA. The CDR3 sequence: CSVPGTGISGANVLTF. CDR3 nucleotides: TGCAGCGTTCCCGGGACAGGAATCTCTGGGGCCAACGTCCTGACTTTC. Based on the CDR3 plus reference TRBV29-1 and TRBJ2-6, the full variable domain is SAVISQKPSRDICQRGTSLTIQCQVDSQVTMMFWYRQQPGQSLTLIATANQGSEATYESGFVIDKFPISRPNLTFSTLTVSNMSPEDSSIYLCSVPGTGISGANVLTFGAGSRLTVL.

J is TRBJ2-3 and V is TRBV5-1, with a tentative D call TRBD1 (6 bases). The CDR3 sequence is 17 residues long. In germline, CDR1 is SGHRS, CDR2 YFSETQ. Trimming pared 0 bases from V and 4 bases from J, leaving 18 bases between. CDR3 sequence reads: CASSLEEAGVVADTQYF. CDR3 DNA sequence: TGCGCCAGCAGCTTGGAAGAGGCAGGGGTGGTGGCAGATACGCAGTATTTT.

This chain uses TRBV7-6 with TRBJ2-3, with no clear D. In germline, CDR1 is SGHVS, CDR2 FNYEAQ. V lost 1 base, J lost 0 bases, and 17 bases lay in between. The CDR3 has 18 amino acids. The DNA of the CDR3 is TGTGCCAGCAGCTTAGATGGGCCGAGGACCGCCAGCACAGATACGCAGTATTTT. The encoded protein is CASSLDGPRTASTDTQYF.

This clone has just a few counts. The J gene is TRBJ1-1, the V gene TRBV19; TRBD1 might be the D (5 bases). Trimming took 8 bases from V and 1 from J, leaving 17 bases between them. The CDR3 has 15 residues. The germline gives CDR1 LNHDA, CDR2 SQIVND (reference sequence). The CDR3 sequence: CASALAGARNTEAFF. CDR3 DNA sequence: TGTGCCAGTGCTCTAGCCGGGGCGCGGAACACTGAAGCTTTCTTT.

The rearrangement joins TRBV9 to TRBJ2-1, with D tentatively TRBD2 (6 bases). Germline V gene data show CDR1 as SGDLS and CDR2 as YYNGEE. Between the trimmed V and J ends, which lost 0 bases and 7 bases, there was a span of 8 bases. The CDR3 is made up of 13 amino acids. The CDR3, as DNA: TGTGCCAGCAGCGTAGGCGGGGTTAATGAGCAGTTCTTC. Translation gives CASSVGGVNEQFF.